The T cell receptor beta chain described here comes from a study of T cells in Graves' hyperthyroidism and ophthalmopathy. Over 18 months, lack of ophthalmopathy progression marked Graves' hyperthyroidism as stable. There are many counts of this clonotype. What it binds is unknown. V gave up 7 bases and J gave up 7 bases, with 14 bases separating them. The CDR3 loop spans 13 amino acids. The germline V gene has CDR1 MNHNS and CDR2 SASEGT. Study observations and caveats: A model of 13 V-J features distinguished ophthalmopathy from stable hyperthyroidism.

Regions amplified from RNA transcripts were the TCR beta CDR3 regions. First-round RT-PCR with HTBI primers amplified the TCR CDR3 region. TCRdb used MiXCR to reprocess the multiplex PCR reads, holding one entry per CDR3 protein. The table has 350,000 to 400,000 distinct CDR3 sequences, approximately 20% seen once; the top ten hold 3.7%. Sequencing was carried out using blood. The sequence came from a woman aged 18 to 35 with Graves' hyperthyroidism. J is TRBJ1-3 and V is TRBV6-1, with unresolved D. The CDR3, as DNA: TGTGCCAGCAACAAGATTCCGGGGAACACCATATATTTT. Translating it yields CASNKIPGNTIYF.